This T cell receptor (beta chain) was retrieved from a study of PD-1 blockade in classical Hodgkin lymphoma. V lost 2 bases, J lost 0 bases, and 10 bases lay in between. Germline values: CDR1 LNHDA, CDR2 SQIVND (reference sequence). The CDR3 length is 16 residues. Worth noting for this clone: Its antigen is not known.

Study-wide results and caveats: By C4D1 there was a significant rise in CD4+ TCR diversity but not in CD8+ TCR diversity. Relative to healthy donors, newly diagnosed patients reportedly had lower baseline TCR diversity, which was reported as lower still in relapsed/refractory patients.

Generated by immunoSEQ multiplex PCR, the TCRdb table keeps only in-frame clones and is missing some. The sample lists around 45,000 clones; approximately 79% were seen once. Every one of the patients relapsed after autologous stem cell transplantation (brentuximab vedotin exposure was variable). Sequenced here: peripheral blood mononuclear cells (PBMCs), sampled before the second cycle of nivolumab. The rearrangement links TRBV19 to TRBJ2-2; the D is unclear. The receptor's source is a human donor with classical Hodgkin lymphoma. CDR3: CASSIPPSANTGELFF. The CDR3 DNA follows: TGTGCCAGTAGTATACCCCCCTCCGCGAACACCGGGGAGCTGTTTTTT.